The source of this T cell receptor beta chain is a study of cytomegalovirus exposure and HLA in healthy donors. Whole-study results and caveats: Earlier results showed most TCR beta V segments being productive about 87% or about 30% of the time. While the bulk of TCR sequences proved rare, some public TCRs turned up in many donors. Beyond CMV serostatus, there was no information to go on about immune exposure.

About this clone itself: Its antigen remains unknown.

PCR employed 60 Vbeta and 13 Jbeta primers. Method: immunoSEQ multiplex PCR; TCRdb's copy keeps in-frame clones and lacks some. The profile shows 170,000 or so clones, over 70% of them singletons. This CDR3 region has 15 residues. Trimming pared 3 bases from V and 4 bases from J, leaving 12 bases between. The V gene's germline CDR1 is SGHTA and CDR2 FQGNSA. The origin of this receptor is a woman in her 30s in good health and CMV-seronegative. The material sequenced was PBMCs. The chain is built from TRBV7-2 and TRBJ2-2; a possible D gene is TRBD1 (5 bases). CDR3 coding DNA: TGTGCCAGCAGCTTCTACCTTGACAGCACCGGGGAGCTGTTTTTT. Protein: CASSFYLDSTGELFF. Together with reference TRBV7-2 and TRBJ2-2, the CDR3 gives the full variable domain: GAGVSQSPSNKVTEKGKDVELRCDPISGHTALYWYRQSLGQGLEFLIYFQGNSAPDKSGLPSDRFSAERTGGSVSTLTIQRTQQEDSAVYLCASSFYLDSTGELFFGEGSRLTVL.